This record looks at one T cell receptor beta chain sequence and its context. Its specificity is unknown. The entry originates in a study of T cells in Graves' hyperthyroidism and ophthalmopathy. The overall study: Initial diagnosis, before any treatment, was when peripheral blood was collected. Study-level results: In blood, most of the thyroid clonotypes expanded above 0.001 were also present.

Clinicians diagnosed patients from clinical symptoms, serum thyroxine and TRAb, thyroid ultrasound and orbital computed tomography. Amplification yielded TCR beta CDR3 regions, with RNA transcripts as the source. The HTBI primer set served for first-round RT-PCR of the TCR CDR3. TCRdb recomputed calls from the multiplex PCR reads with MiXCR, one row per CDR3 protein. This sample carries roughly 660,000 distinct CDR3 sequences, roughly 17% of them seen once, and the ten largest clones take about 16%. The CDR3 covers 16 residues. Trimming took 1 base from V and 2 from J; bases not matched to a gene: 8. Germline V gene lookup returns CDR1 SGHAT and CDR2 FQNNGV.

Sequencing was done on a sample of blood. The sequence was obtained from a man between 50 and 59 years old with Graves' hyperthyroidism. The chain is built from TRBV11-2 and TRBJ2-7; TRBD2 matches 7 bases. The CDR3 region has the DNA TGTGCCAGCAGCTTAGTTGGGGGGGGAGTAACCTACGAGCAGTACTTC. It codes for CASSLVGGGVTYEQYF.